Below, 21 T cell receptor beta chains from the same sample are listed, as sequenced in a study of blood T cell repertoires in COVID-19. Some clones are missing from TCRdb's copy, which holds only in-frame ones; the method was immunoSEQ multiplex PCR. Found here are more than 90,000 clones, about 80% of them singletons; the top ten hold 15% to 20%. The sequenced sample consisted of peripheral blood. The receptors come from a man at least 80 years old with acute or convalescent COVID-19.

J is TRBJ1-4 and V is TRBV30, with a weak D call TRBD1 (6 bases). Germline V CDR1 and CDR2: GTSNPN, SVGIG (reference sequence). Trimming cost V 4 bases and J 4 bases, with 16 bases left between them. The CDR3 is made up of 15 amino acids. The CDR3 region is CAWTKGTGNNEKLFF. CDR3 nucleotides: TGTGCCTGGACCAAGGGTACAGGGAATAATGAAAAACTGTTTTTT.

The chain links TRBV29-1 to TRBJ2-2; tentative D call: TRBD2 (5 bases). V lost 7 bases to trimming and J lost 5 bases, with 14 bases between them. CDR3 length: 13 residues. Per the germline V gene, CDR1 is SQVTM and CDR2 is ANQGSEA. Here the CDR3 reads CSASPSGTGELFF. The CDR3, as DNA: TGCAGCGCCTCCCCCAGCGGTACCGGGGAGCTGTTTTTT.

The genes are TRBV14 and TRBJ1-6; D not certain. Trimming cost V 0 bases and J 10 bases, with 10 bases left between them. CDR3 length: 14 amino acids. CDR1 and CDR2 (germline): SGHDN, FVKESK. The chain's CDR3 is CASSQDIRASPLHF. In DNA, the CDR3 is TGTGCCAGCAGCCAAGATATTAGAGCCTCACCCCTCCACTTT. Based on the CDR3 plus reference TRBV14 and TRBJ1-6, the full variable domain is EAGVTQFPSHSVIEKGQTVTLRCDPISGHDNLYWYRRVMGKEIKFLLHFVKESKQDESGMPNNRFLAERTGGTYSTLKVQPAELEDSGVYFCASSQDIRASPLHFGNGTRLTVT.

The rearrangement uses TRBV27 and TRBJ2-7; 9 bases align to TRBD1. Per germline, CDR1 MNHEY and CDR2 SMNVEV (reference sequence). This CDR3 has 15 amino acids. After removal of 4 bases from V and 3 bases from J, the junction contained 7 bases not matched to a gene. CDR3: CASSSPTGGNYEQYF. As DNA, the CDR3 is TGTGCCAGCAGTTCGCCGACAGGGGGGAACTACGAGCAGTACTTC.

V usage is TRBV6-2 or TRBV6-3 and J usage is TRBJ1-1, with 7 nucleotides matching TRBD1. V shed 2 bases and J 7 bases; nucleotides not matched to a gene: 7. Germline V CDR1 and CDR2: MNHEY, SVGEGT. The CDR3 runs 14 residues. CDR3 protein: CASSYRQGVGEAFF. The CDR3 DNA reads as TGTGCCAGCAGTTACCGGCAGGGGGTCGGTGAAGCTTTCTTT.

The V call is TRBV2, the J call TRBJ1-5, with D possibly being TRBD1 (5 bases). Trimming took off 6 bases at V and 2 bases at J, with 14 bases between the two ends. CDR1 is SNHLY, CDR2 FYNNEI, per germline. The CDR3 is 15 amino acids. This CDR3 is CASSPQGSGNQPQHF. CDR3 DNA sequence: TGTGCCAGCAGCCCTCAGGGTTCAGGCAATCAGCCCCAGCATTTT.

The V and J genes are TRBV19 and TRBJ1-2; 8 bases are shared with TRBD1. Germline V gene data show CDR1 as LNHDA and CDR2 as SQIVND (reference sequence). J lost 4 bases, V lost 6 bases, and 4 bases had no gene match. The CDR3 contains 13 residues. The CDR3 DNA follows: TGTGCCAGTAGAGGGACAGGACCCTATGGCTACACCTTC. This translates into CASRGTGPYGYTF.

The chain links TRBV7-2 to TRBJ2-7; 10 nucleotides match TRBD1. Per the germline V gene, CDR1 is SGHTA and CDR2 is FQGNSA. The V segment lost 2 bases and the J segment 2 bases; nucleotides outside the gene matches: 3. This CDR3 comprises 15 residues. In nucleotides, the CDR3 is TGTGCCAGCAGCTTACCGACAGGGGGCACCTACGAGCAGTACTTC. Amino acid sequence: CASSLPTGGTYEQYF.

The V and J genes are TRBV9 and TRBJ2-3; D gene unclear. The CDR3 totals 15 residues. The germline V gene encodes CDR1 SGDLS and CDR2 YYNGEE. Trimming removed 0 bases at V and 2 bases at J, with 10 bases between. The CDR3 DNA reads TGTGCCAGCAGCGTAGGCCCCAGTTACACAGATACGCAGTATTTT. It is translated as CASSVGPSYTDTQYF.

About this clone: The junction shows a germline mismatch at one end, possibly a read error. CDR3 coding DNA: TGTGCTAGCAGCTTAGGCCCCAGCAATGAGCAGTTCTTC. It codes for CASSLGPSNEQFF. The chain joins TRBV7-7 to TRBJ2-1; D gene uncertain. Germline V gene lookup returns CDR1 SSHAT and CDR2 FNYEAQ (reference sequence). The CDR3 has 13 amino acids.

This sequence joins TRBV2 and TRBJ2-6, with D possibly TRBD1 on 5 matching bases. Germline-derived CDR1 and CDR2 are SNHLY and FYNNEI. V lost 2 bases and J 2 bases, leaving 7 bases between the germline ends. The CDR3 consists of 15 residues. The DNA for the CDR3 is TGTGCCAGCAGTGAACAGGGCCCTGGGGCCAACGTCCTGACTTTC. This sequence encodes CASSEQGPGANVLTF.

V usage is TRBV5-1 and J usage is TRBJ1-3; a possible D gene is TRBD1 (6 bases). V shed 0 bases and J shed 1 base, with 11 bases lying between them. The CDR3 covers 16 residues. Germline CDR1 is SGHRS and CDR2 is YFSETQ. CDR3 region: CASSLAVGASGNTIYF. The DNA for the CDR3 is TGCGCCAGCAGCTTGGCCGTGGGGGCATCTGGAAACACCATATATTTT.

The chain links TRBV5-1 to TRBJ1-5; 9 positions agree with TRBD1. Trimming removed 4 bases from V and 6 bases from J; junction bases left unmatched: 8. This CDR3 has 15 amino acids. The germline V gene encodes CDR1 SGHRS and CDR2 YFSETQ. CDR3 nucleotide sequence: TGCGCCAGCAGCCCCGGGACAGGGAGTTTTCAGCCCCAGCATTTT. The encoded protein is CASSPGTGSFQPQHF.

This rearrangement joins TRBV29-1 to TRBJ1-1; 10 positions match TRBD1. The V gene's germline CDR1 is SQVTM and CDR2 ANQGSEA. The CDR3 runs 16 residues. The ends lost 4 bases at V and 5 bases at J; junction bases unmatched: 13. CDR3 bases: TGCAGCGTTGCTTCCGGGACAGGGGTGATAAGAACTGAAGCTTTCTTT. It encodes CSVASGTGVIRTEAFF. The variable domain in full, completed from reference TRBV29-1 and TRBJ1-1, reads SAVISQKPSRDICQRGTSLTIQCQVDSQVTMMFWYRQQPGQSLTLIATANQGSEATYESGFVIDKFPISRPNLTFSTLTVSNMSPEDSSIYLCSVASGTGVIRTEAFFGQGTRLTVV.

The rearrangement links TRBV19 to TRBJ2-2; 8 bases line up with TRBD1. The V gene's germline CDR1 is LNHDA and CDR2 SQIVND (reference sequence). This CDR3 is 17 amino acids long. The V and J ends lost 10 bases and 1 base, in that order; junction bases with no gene match: 14. The CDR3 DNA follows: TGTGCCACACACGACTTGGACAGGGCTCTGAACACCGGGGAGCTGTTTTTT. This gives the protein CATHDLDRALNTGELFF. The variable domain in full, completed from reference TRBV19 and TRBJ2-2, reads DGGITQSPKYLFRKEGQNVTLSCEQNLNHDAMYWYRQDPGQGLRLIYYSQIVNDFQKGDIAEGYSVSREKKESFPLTVTSAQKNPTAFYLCATHDLDRALNTGELFFGEGSRLTVL.

The J gene is TRBJ2-7, the V gene TRBV9, with 10 bases lining up with TRBD2. Trimming removed 2 bases from V and 3 bases from J; junction bases left unmatched: 2. Germline V gene lookup returns CDR1 SGDLS and CDR2 YYNGEE. The CDR3 covers 14 residues. This CDR3 is CASSVASGSYEQYF. DNA for the CDR3: TGTGCCAGCAGCGTGGCTAGCGGGAGCTACGAGCAGTACTTC.

The J gene is TRBJ1-1, the V gene TRBV3-1 (or the pseudogene TRBV3-2), with D maybe TRBD1 (5 bases). In germline, CDR1 is LGHDT, CDR2 YNNKEL (reference sequence). The CDR3 loop spans 15 amino acids. With 4 bases removed from V and 0 bases from J, the gap between germline ends came to 12 bases. The CDR3 DNA is TGTGCCAGCAGCCCAGGGCGTAGGCTGAACACTGAAGCTTTCTTT. Translated: CASSPGRRLNTEAFF.

The rearrangement joins TRBV30 to TRBJ2-7, with 12 bases aligning to TRBD1. With V trimmed by 0 bases and J by 9 bases, 6 bases remained unmatched. Germline V gene data show CDR1 as GTSNPN and CDR2 as SVGIG (reference sequence). This CDR3 comprises 14 residues. CDR3 in DNA: TGTGCCTGGAGTGTACTGGGGACAGGGGGCCGGCAGTACTTC. This codes for CAWSVLGTGGRQYF.

The chain uses TRBV27 and TRBJ2-7; 10 nucleotides match TRBD1. Losses at the gene ends were 2 bases for V and 6 bases for J; bases not matched to a gene: 7. Germline V CDR1 and CDR2: MNHEY, SMNVEV (reference sequence). The CDR3 covers 15 residues. CDR3 sequence: CASSLRQGAWVEQYF. Written as DNA, the CDR3 is TGTGCCAGCAGTTTACGACAGGGGGCTTGGGTCGAGCAGTACTTC.

This clone was counted once. The chain links TRBV5-4 to TRBJ2-7, with TRBD1 matching 7 bases. CDR3 size: 15 residues. Looked up from germline, CDR1 is SGHNT and CDR2 is YYREEE (reference sequence). V trimming: 4 bases; J trimming: 2 bases; junction bases outside the gene matches: 9. The CDR3 DNA is TGTGCCAGCAGCAAAGACAGGGAGCGAGCCTACGAGCAGTACTTC. Amino acids: CASSKDRERAYEQYF.

This clone was counted between two and nine times. The chain combines TRBV9 with TRBJ2-7, with 7 nucleotides matching TRBD2. Losses at the gene ends were 4 bases for V and 0 bases for J; bases not matched to a gene: 16. Germline values: CDR1 SGDLS, CDR2 YYNGEE. This CDR3 region has 18 residues. The CDR3 reads CASSPTGVAGESSYEQYF. For the CDR3, the DNA is TGTGCCAGCAGCCCAACCGGGGTAGCGGGCGAGAGCTCCTACGAGCAGTACTTC. Combining the CDR3 with reference TRBV9 and TRBJ2-7 gives the whole variable domain DSGVTQTPKHLITATGQRVTLRCSPRSGDLSVYWYQQSLDQGLQFLIQYYNGEERAKGNILERFSAQQFPDLHSELNLSSLELGDSALYFCASSPTGVAGESSYEQYFGPGTRLTVT.